One T cell receptor beta chain is described in this entry. The data were taken from a study of Graves' ophthalmopathy and Graves' hyperthyroidism. TCR beta CDR3 regions were amplified from RNA transcripts. First-round RT-PCR used HTBI primers; second-round multiplex PCR followed. Each CDR3 protein gets one entry after TCRdb re-called the multiplex PCR reads with MiXCR. The data hold about 740,000 distinct CDR3 sequences, with 40% observed a single time. This CDR3 has 11 amino acids. Trimming stripped 4 bases from V and 8 bases from J, with 11 bases between. The V gene's germline CDR1 is DFQATT and CDR2 SNEGSKA (reference sequence).

Material: peripheral blood. The chain joins TRBV20-1 to TRBJ1-1; D perhaps matches TRBD1 (5 bases). The clonotype originates from an adult man with Graves' ophthalmopathy. The CDR3: CSATRGREAFF. The CDR3 DNA reads as TGCAGTGCTACCCGGGGCAGAGAAGCTTTCTTT.